The entry below gives a single T cell receptor beta chain sequence along with its context. Original data processing: By means of reference gene primer amplification, nucleated cell counts were estimated. Some clones are missing from TCRdb's copy, which holds only in-frame ones; the method was immunoSEQ multiplex PCR. The DNA gave D and trimming, while V, J and clone size come from that table. The repertoire has tens of thousands of clones, 80% to 90% of them found once; the top ten carry approximately 5.5%. This sample is drawn from a study of blood T cell repertoires in COVID-19. Study-level background: COVID-19 samples collected from the United States, Italy and Spain covered acute and convalescent phases.

Germline lookup yields CDR1 SGHRS and CDR2 YFSETQ. CDR3 length: 15 amino acids. Trimming cost V 0 bases and J 4 bases; bases outside gene matches: 5. This TCR was sampled from a human donor in a cohort sampled during active COVID-19. Sequencing was carried out using peripheral blood. This chain links TRBV5-1 with TRBJ2-3, with 7 bases that match TRBD2. This CDR3 is CASSLVVGGPDTQYF. CDR3 DNA sequence: TGCGCCAGCAGCTTGGTCGTGGGAGGGCCAGATACGCAGTATTTT.